The 14 T cell receptor beta chains below all came from one sample that was sequenced in a study of blood T cell repertoires in COVID-19. TCRdb keeps only in-frame clones here, not all; method: immunoSEQ multiplex PCR. The sample carries 200,000 or so clones, roughly 89% recorded once. The sample comprised PBMCs or T cells enriched from blood (not recorded which). The receptors stem from a woman aged 40 to 50 with acute COVID-19.

The chain combines TRBV19 with TRBJ2-1; the D is unclear. With 0 bases removed from V and 1 base from J, the gap between germline ends came to 4 bases. The CDR3 is 14 residues long. Germline V gene data show CDR1 as LNHDA and CDR2 as SQIVND (reference sequence). CDR3 region: CASSIDGSYNEQFF. The DNA for the CDR3 is TGTGCCAGTAGTATAGACGGGTCCTACAATGAGCAGTTCTTC.

The V and J genes are TRBV6-5 and TRBJ2-3; TRBD2 is a possible D gene (5 bases). The CDR3 has 12 amino acids. The germline V gene encodes CDR1 MNHEY and CDR2 SVGAGI. V was clipped by 8 bases and J by 5 bases, with 11 bases between them. The CDR3 bases are TGTGCCAGCTATCGACGGGGAGATACGCAGTATTTT. Its translation: CASYRRGDTQYF.

This clone has a single count. The chain recombines TRBV4-2 with TRBJ2-2; 13 bases are a match to TRBD2. This CDR3 spans 17 amino acids. After removal of 1 base from V and 7 bases from J, the junction contained 6 bases not matched to a gene. Germline V CDR1 and CDR2: LGHNA, YNFKEQ. Here the CDR3 reads CASSQGGTSGVIGELFF. The CDR3 nucleotides read TGTGCCAGCAGCCAAGGTGGGACTAGCGGGGTAATCGGGGAGCTGTTTTTT.

Only a few counts were recorded for this clone. This rearrangement joins TRBV5-6 to TRBJ1-2; D is possibly TRBD1 (5 bases). CDR3 length equals 15 residues. The germline V gene has CDR1 SGHDT and CDR2 YYEEEE. V lost 0 bases and J 2 bases, leaving 11 bases between the germline ends. The DNA of the CDR3 is TGTGCCAGCAGCTTGGGGGGCCGTTGGAACTATGGCTACACCTTC. It specifies CASSLGGRWNYGYTF.

The gene calls are TRBV4-1 and TRBJ1-2; 7 bases match TRBD1. Losses at the gene ends were 1 base for V and 3 bases for J; bases not matched to a gene: 14. The CDR3 sequence is 18 residues long. The germline CDR1 and CDR2 sequences are MGHRA and YSYEKL. CDR3 coding DNA: TGCGCCAGCAGCCAAGCTAGTACAGGGGCCACGGCTCACTATGGCTACACCTTC. It is translated as CASSQASTGATAHYGYTF.

This rearrangement joins TRBV19 to TRBJ1-2; 7 bases map to TRBD1. V trimming: 6 bases; J trimming: 5 bases; junction bases outside the gene matches: 9. The CDR3 sequence is 14 residues long. Germline CDR1 and CDR2: LNHDA and SQIVND (reference sequence). The CDR3 nucleotides are TGTGCCAGTAGCAAACAGACAGGGCCGTATGGCTACACCTTC. Protein sequence: CASSKQTGPYGYTF.

J is TRBJ2-3 and V is TRBV6-2 or TRBV6-3, with D unresolved. CDR1 MNHEY and CDR2 SVGEGT come from the germline V gene. Trimming took off 2 bases at V and 4 bases at J, with 10 bases between the two ends. The CDR3 has 14 residues. CDR3 nucleotides: TGTGCCAGCAGTTACGAGAATGTCGCAGATACGCAGTATTTT. Translation: CASSYENVADTQYF.

V usage is TRBV5-1 and J usage is TRBJ1-1, with 8 bases fitting TRBD1. The CDR3 has 16 residues. With V trimmed by 3 bases and J by 4 bases, 11 bases remained unmatched. Germline CDR1 SGHRS, CDR2 YFSETQ. This CDR3 reads CASSSQSGGGGTEAFF. As DNA, the CDR3 is TGCGCCAGCAGCTCACAATCAGGGGGCGGAGGCACTGAAGCTTTCTTT.

This clone turned up a few times. The rearrangement links TRBV4-2 to TRBJ1-1, with TRBD1 as a possible D gene (5 bases). With 0 bases removed from V and 1 base from J, the gap between germline ends came to 6 bases. Looked up from germline, CDR1 is LGHNA and CDR2 is YNFKEQ. This CDR3 comprises 14 residues. CDR3 in amino acids: CASSQDGQNTEAFF. CDR3 DNA sequence: TGTGCCAGCAGCCAAGATGGACAGAACACTGAAGCTTTCTTT.

This chain uses TRBV19 with TRBJ1-5, with 11 bases matching TRBD1. The J segment lost 5 bases and the V segment lost 6 bases, leaving 9 bases of the junction unmatched. The CDR3 loop spans 16 amino acids. CDR1 and CDR2 (germline): LNHDA, SQIVND (reference sequence). The CDR3 DNA sequence: TGTGCCAGTAGAACTACTGGGACAGGGGGACATCAGCCCCAGCATTTT. Its translation: CASRTTGTGGHQPQHF.

This rearrangement joins TRBV24-1 to TRBJ2-3; 7 bases are shared with TRBD1. The CDR3 loop spans 18 amino acids. Unmatched junction bases numbered 12, after V lost 4 bases and J lost 0 bases. Germline V lookup: CDR1 KGHDR, CDR2 SFDVKD. In nucleotides, the CDR3 is TGTGCCACCAGTGAACCACAGGGGCGGGTGGGTAGCACAGATACGCAGTATTTT. Residues: CATSEPQGRVGSTDTQYF.

This rearrangement joins TRBV5-4 to TRBJ1-2, with D tentatively TRBD1 (5 bases). V lost 4 bases, J lost 3 bases, and 10 bases lay in between. CDR1 SGHNT and CDR2 YYREEE come from the germline V gene (reference sequence). The CDR3 consists of 13 residues. The CDR3 DNA sequence: TGTGCCAGCAGCCTAGACAGACACTATGGCTACACCTTC. This encodes CASSLDRHYGYTF.

CDR3 sequence reads: CASSYSAGAKPGTQYF. CDR3 DNA: TGTGCCAGCAGTTACTCGGCAGGGGCGAAACCCGGGACCCAGTACTTC. The chain recombines TRBV6-5 with TRBJ2-5; weak D call: TRBD1 (6 bases). Germline V lookup: CDR1 MNHEY, CDR2 SVGAGI. Trimming took 0 bases from V and 7 from J, leaving 18 bases between them. The CDR3 has 16 residues.

The rearrangement joins TRBV29-1 to TRBJ2-7; 7 bases line up with TRBD1. The junction had 5 bases not matched to a gene; V was cut back by 3 bases and J by 6 bases. The CDR3 spans 12 residues. Per the germline V gene, CDR1 is SQVTM and CDR2 is ANQGSEA. The CDR3 DNA follows: TGCAGCGTTGATTCGACAGGGAGCGAGCAGTACTTC. Its translation: CSVDSTGSEQYF.